This T cell receptor beta chain was sequenced during a study of cytomegalovirus exposure and HLA in healthy donors. As for the study in general: Earlier sequencing of 150 million to 200 million T cells yielded around 120 million unique TCR beta sequences. The study's findings and limits: Researchers reported that a few CMV-associated chains were confirmed in vitro as CMV antigen-specific.

As concerns this clone: The antigen remains unidentified.

With 60 Vbeta and 13 Jbeta primers, the PCR was carried out. Using immunoSEQ multiplex PCR, the repertoire was profiled, and TCRdb retains in-frame clones only, with some absent. Among tens of thousands of clones listed, more than 70% were seen once. This CDR3 has 13 residues. CDR1 and CDR2 (germline): MNHEY, SVGAGI. The junction had 5 bases not matched to a gene; V was cut back by 7 bases and J by 4 bases. The sequenced sample consisted of PBMCs. This TCR was sampled from a middle-aged woman in good health and CMV-seropositive. The V gene is TRBV6-5, the J gene TRBJ1-1, with TRBD1 identical over 8 bases. The CDR3 bases are TGTGCCAGCAAGACAGGGGAAGTCACTGAAGCTTTCTTT. Protein sequence: CASKTGEVTEAFF.